This TCR beta chain originates from a study of T-cell reconstitution after alpha-beta-depleted transplantation in children (dated by TCRdb to 2016 to 2018). Regarding the complete study: Using TCR repertoire profiling, the study followed T-cell immune reconstitution in a quantitative way in children after TCRalphabeta/CD19-depleted allogeneic hematopoietic cell transplantation.

The method behind the library was PCR. Sequencer: Illumina HiSeq 2500. Molecular barcoding was employed in the preparation of TCR libraries, with unique molecular identifiers being used to normalize TCRbeta repertoire quantification. TCRdb reprocessed the public reads (quality trimming at Q25 with fastp, clone calling with MiXCR) and kept in-frame beta chains. For every CDR3 protein sequence, its rows merge into one entry that carries the most common genes and DNA. The sample data list some 550,000 distinct CDR3 sequences, and approximately 16% of these were observed just once. The biggest ten clones account for approximately 3% of the sample. The trim is 1 base for V and 6 bases for J, with a gap of 7 bases between the germline ends. The CDR3 sequence holds 12 residues, the cysteine and phenylalanine included. Only CDR3 DNA is held: 36 bases, read in frame from base 1. This clonotype was recorded a few times. The target of this receptor is not known. No qualities accompany the bases; no much larger clone lies one base away.

The chain is made from TRBV12-3 or TRBV12-4 and TRBJ2-7; there is no confident call for the D gene. Sample: PBMCs from the stem cell graft donor, taken from the stem cell graft. The clonotype originates from a human donor who donated a stem cell graft to a child with acute lymphoblastic leukemia. The DNA sequence is given as TGTGCCAGCAGTTTAGGATGGCGCGAGCAGTACTTC. The encoded protein is CASSLGWREQYF.